This T cell receptor (beta chain) was recovered during a study of blood T cell repertoires in COVID-19. The wider study: The samples span acute and convalescent COVID-19 from the United States, Italy and Spain.

The data were produced by immunoSEQ multiplex PCR, yet TCRdb's version contains in-frame clones alone and is incomplete. The sample yields 400,000 to 450,000 clones, over 85% seen once. Germline V gene lookup returns CDR1 SGHNT and CDR2 YENEEA. This CDR3 has 15 amino acids. V shed 2 bases and J shed 2 bases, with 10 bases lying between them. The rearrangement links TRBV11-3 to TRBJ2-1; D is possibly TRBD2 (6 bases). The specimen was peripheral blood. The sequence was obtained from a man younger than 30 with COVID-19, enrolled during active disease. CDR3 sequence (DNA): TGTGCCAGCAGCTTAACGCGGGACCCCTACAATGAGCAGTTCTTC. Translation gives CASSLTRDPYNEQFF.